A single sample gave rise to the 32 T cell receptor beta chains below, sequenced in a study of human CD8 memory T cell subsets. Production of TCR beta libraries used UMI-labeled 5' RACE as the method. Following a re-call of the 5' RACE reads, TCRdb has one entry per CDR3 protein and lacks DNA. The ten top clones account for 33%, within a sample of a few thousand distinct CDR3 sequences. Input material: CD8+ effector memory T cells (TEM) sorted from PBMCs. Subset in this sample: effector memory CD8 T cells, CCR7- CD45RO+ CD95+. The receptors originated from a human donor in good health.

The chain joins TRBV25-1 to TRBJ1-1. Germline assignment: CDR1 MGHDK and CDR2 SYGVNS. The CDR3 length is 14 residues. The CDR3 loop is CASSEGYGNTEAFF.

Considering frequency, this clonotype is medium-sized. The gene calls are TRBV6-2 or TRBV6-3 and TRBJ2-7; without DNA, the TCRdb call of TRBD1 cannot be checked. The V gene's germline CDR1 is MNHEY and CDR2 SVGEGT. This CDR3 is built from 17 residues. CDR3: CASSYSPGQVNSYEQYF.

The V and J genes are TRBV27 and TRBJ2-5; absent DNA, TCRdb's TRBD2 call cannot be checked. Germline V gives CDR1 MNHEY, CDR2 SMNVEV (reference sequence). The length of the CDR3 is 19 residues. The CDR3 loop reads CASSPRGSGRASFRETQYF.

The chain links TRBV2 to TRBJ2-1; TCRdb's D call of TRBD2 is untestable without DNA. CDR3 length equals 14 residues. CDR1 is SNHLY and CDR2 is FYNNEI in the germline V gene. The CDR3 loop reads CASSEVAEINEQFF.

V is TRBV30 and J is TRBJ2-7; as DNA is missing, the TRBD1 call by TCRdb cannot be tested. This CDR3 has 15 residues. Germline V lookup: CDR1 GTSNPN, CDR2 SVGIG (reference sequence). The CDR3 reads CAWNPSTRHPYEQYF. The full variable domain, in which reference TRBV30 and TRBJ2-7 provide the parts outside the CDR3, is SQTIHQWPATLVQPVGSPLSLECTVEGTSNPNLYWYRQAAGRGLQLLFYSVGIGQISSEVPQNLSASRPQDRQFILSSKKLLLSDSGFYLCAWNPSTRHPYEQYFGPGTRLTVT.

The chain has TRBV12-3 or TRBV12-4 and TRBJ2-3; the TRBD2 assignment by TCRdb is unverifiable without DNA. This CDR3 is built from 15 residues. The CDR3 spells CASSPLEGPGDTQYF.

The rearrangement joins TRBV12-3 or TRBV12-4 to TRBJ2-1; TCRdb proposes TRBD1, but this gene call is untestable without DNA. The length of the CDR3 is 14 residues. CDR3 protein: CASHPRGAANEQFF.

Measured by frequency, this clonotype is medium-sized. The chain couples TRBV5-5 to TRBJ1-1; TCRdb names TRBD1, which stays unverified in the absence of DNA. CDR3 length: 14 amino acids. CDR1 and CDR2 from the germline V gene are SGHKS and YYEKEE (reference sequence). The CDR3: CASSQDRRWTEAFF.

This chain uses TRBV7-3 with TRBJ2-1; lacking DNA, the TRBD2 call made by TCRdb goes unchecked. CDR3 size: 17 residues. Germline loops: CDR1 SGHTA, CDR2 FQGTGA. The CDR3 loop reads CASSPGLAGGPGNEQFF.

This clonotype is deemed medium-sized by its frequency. This rearrangement joins TRBV4-1 to TRBJ1-4; TCRdb indicates TRBD1, and absent DNA this call remains unverified. The length of the CDR3 is 15 residues. Germline V gives CDR1 MGHRA, CDR2 YSYEKL. The CDR3 protein is CASSLTGGSNEKLFF.

V is TRBV21-1 and J is TRBJ2-3; TCRdb's D call of TRBD1 is untestable without DNA. TRBV21-1 is a recognized pseudogene. This CDR3 comprises 17 residues. The CDR3 loop reads CASSKGGQPTSTDTQYF.

The V gene is TRBV18, the J gene TRBJ2-5. The CDR3 sequence is 12 residues long. From germline, CDR1 is KGHSH and CDR2 LQKENI. CDR3 sequence reads: CASSPQEETQYF.

The chain joins TRBV15 to TRBJ2-3; TCRdb's D call of TRBD2 is untestable without DNA. Germline CDR1 reads LNHNV; CDR2 reads YYDKDF (reference sequence). There are 14 residues in the CDR3. The CDR3 loop is CATKITADTDTQYF.

This clonotype ranks as large in terms of frequency. This chain uses TRBV10-3 with TRBJ2-7; TCRdb's assignment of TRBD1 cannot be checked, as there is no DNA. The CDR3 sequence is 14 residues long. Per germline, CDR1 ENHRY and CDR2 SYGVKD. CDR3 in amino acids: CAISESGASYEQYF.

By frequency, this clonotype registers medium-sized (0.01 to 0.1%). CDR3 residues: CASSPMDRGMNTEAFF. This chain links TRBV9 with TRBJ1-1; lacking DNA, the TRBD1 call made by TCRdb goes unchecked. This CDR3 spans 16 amino acids. CDR1 and CDR2 from the germline V gene are SGDLS and YYNGEE. Using reference TRBV9 and TRBJ1-1 for the parts outside the CDR3, the full variable domain is DSGVTQTPKHLITATGQRVTLRCSPRSGDLSVYWYQQSLDQGLQFLIQYYNGEERAKGNILERFSAQQFPDLHSELNLSSLELGDSALYFCASSPMDRGMNTEAFFGQGTRLTVV.

The V gene is TRBV10-2, the J gene TRBJ2-7; the TCRdb D gene call, TRBD2, has no DNA to confirm it. The CDR3 sequence is 13 residues long. The V gene's germline CDR1 is WSHSY and CDR2 SAAADI. The CDR3 loop is CASSPGLDYEQYF.

V gene TRBV28 combines with J gene TRBJ2-2; TCRdb proposes TRBD2, but this gene call is untestable without DNA. The germline V gene encodes CDR1 MDHEN and CDR2 SYDVKM. This CDR3 is 17 amino acids long. The CDR3 sequence is CASSFPVAGDLSGELFF.

The chain combines TRBV12-3 or TRBV12-4 with TRBJ1-3; absent DNA, TCRdb's TRBD1 call cannot be checked. This CDR3 region has 17 residues. The CDR3 reads CASSPRRGQYSGNTIYF.

The rearrangement links TRBV2 to TRBJ1-5. Per germline, CDR1 SNHLY and CDR2 FYNNEI. The CDR3 is 14 amino acids. CDR3 amino acids: CASSEGGYQQPQHF.

V usage is TRBV11-2 and J usage is TRBJ2-3; TCRdb outputs TRBD2, but without DNA this stays unchecked. Germline V gene lookup returns CDR1 SGHAT and CDR2 FQNNGV. This CDR3 has 15 residues. CDR3 protein: CASSLTSGSTNTQYF.

This chain links TRBV5-6 with TRBJ2-7; lacking DNA, the TRBD1 call made by TCRdb goes unchecked. Germline values: CDR1 SGHDT, CDR2 YYEEEE. This CDR3 region has 13 residues. CDR3 protein: CASSFRQGREQYF.

The V and J genes are TRBV4-2 and TRBJ1-1. There are 11 residues in the CDR3. CDR1 is LGHNA, CDR2 YNFKEQ, per germline. CDR3 amino acids: CASSQGSEAFF.

The rearrangement links TRBV10-3 to TRBJ2-7. Germline CDR1 is ENHRY and CDR2 is SYGVKD. The CDR3 has 12 residues. CDR3 amino acids: CAISELNLEQYF.

By frequency, this clonotype registers large. The rearrangement links TRBV5-1 to TRBJ2-1; TCRdb outputs TRBD1, but without DNA this stays unchecked. CDR1 and CDR2 (germline): SGHRS, YFSETQ. This CDR3 has 15 residues. CDR3 loop: CASSSRAGVMYEQFF.

The gene calls are TRBV3-1 and TRBJ2-2; TCRdb lists TRBD1, though no DNA is available to test this call. The CDR3 totals 20 residues. Germline-derived CDR1 and CDR2 are LGHDT and YNNKEL (reference sequence). The CDR3 region is CASRQLRQGAPHRLAGELFF.

The genes are TRBV5-6 and TRBJ2-7; TCRdb reports TRBD1, a call that lacks DNA to check it against. Germline CDR1 is SGHDT and CDR2 is YYEEEE. The CDR3 covers 13 residues. The CDR3 sequence: CASSFTGAYEQYF.

This clonotype is deemed medium-sized by its frequency. The chain has TRBV15 and TRBJ2-7; the D call of TRBD1 rests on TCRdb alone, since no DNA is present to check it. This CDR3 is 14 amino acids long. Germline V CDR1 and CDR2: LNHNV, YYDKDF (reference sequence). The CDR3: CATSSGTDLYEQYF. Drawing the rest from reference TRBV15 and TRBJ2-7, the complete variable domain is DAMVIQNPRYQVTQFGKPVTLSCSQTLNHNVMYWYQQKSSQAPKLLFHYYDKDFNNEADTPDNFQSRRPNTSFCFLDIRSPGLGDTAMYLCATSSGTDLYEQYFGPGTRLTVT.

The rearrangement joins TRBV12-3 or TRBV12-4 to TRBJ2-2. The CDR3 runs 14 residues. The CDR3 protein is CASSLLGNTGELFF.

This clonotype is labeled large based on frequency. The genes are TRBV7-3 and TRBJ2-1; the TCRdb D gene call, TRBD2, has no DNA to confirm it. CDR1 is SGHTA, CDR2 FQGTGA, per germline. The CDR3 extends over 15 amino acids. Here the CDR3 reads CASSLTLAGYDEQFF.

The V and J genes are TRBV7-8 and TRBJ2-1; without DNA, the TCRdb call of TRBD2 cannot be checked. This CDR3 has 16 residues. Germline CDR1 SGHVS, CDR2 FQNEAQ. CDR3: CASSPHPRLPHNEQFF.

The CDR3 region is CASSPQEGRNNEQFF. The genes are TRBV7-3 and TRBJ2-1; without DNA, the TCRdb call of TRBD1 cannot be checked. The germline V gene has CDR1 SGHTA and CDR2 FQGTGA. This CDR3 has 15 residues.

J is TRBJ2-3 and V is TRBV14; no DNA is available, so the TRBD2 call from TCRdb remains unchecked. CDR3 length: 15 amino acids. CDR1 and CDR2 from the germline V gene are SGHDN and FVKESK. CDR3 sequence reads: CASSHQPDYSYTQYF. Complete variable domain (other parts from reference TRBV14 and TRBJ2-3): EAGVTQFPSHSVIEKGQTVTLRCDPISGHDNLYWYRRVMGKEIKFLLHFVKESKQDESGMPNNRFLAERTGGTYSTLKVQPAELEDSGVYFCASSHQPDYSYTQYFGPGTRLTVL.